This TCR beta chain was captured in a study of T-cell memory formation after mild COVID-19. Study results and limitations: Cross-reactive memory apparently joined, as some responding clones appeared in pre-infection memory.

Trimming took off 3 bases at V and 4 bases at J, with 18 bases between the two ends. The CDR3 sequence is 16 residues long. This clonotype was seen a handful of times. The antigen is not known. TCRdb re-called the 5' RACE reads with MiXCR, one entry per CDR3 protein. Of a few hundred thousand distinct CDR3 sequences listed, over 9% are singletons. This sequence was found in a man aged 18 to 30 who had mild COVID-19 (a few samples of this study predate the infection). Cell type and time point are not known. The V call is TRBV12-3 or TRBV12-4, the J call TRBJ1-2; D is uncertain. The specimen sequenced was PBMCs or a T cell subset sorted from them (not recorded which). Here the CDR3 reads CASSFSQRPGSYGYTF. The CDR3 DNA reads as TGTGCCAGCAGTTTTTCCCAGAGGCCGGGGTCCTATGGCTACACCTTC.